One sample yielded the 9 T cell receptor beta chains listed below, sequenced in a study of blood T cell repertoires in COVID-19. TCRdb's copy holds only in-frame clones and misses some; the assay was immunoSEQ multiplex PCR. Among around 210,000 clones listed, about 86% were seen once. Source material: peripheral blood. The receptors were gathered from a man younger than 30 with active or convalescent COVID-19.

The V gene is TRBV9, the J gene TRBJ2-2; D perhaps matches TRBD2 (7 bases). V dropped 4 bases and J dropped 6 bases, with 13 bases sitting between them. This CDR3 comprises 14 residues. CDR1 SGDLS and CDR2 YYNGEE come from the germline V gene. The CDR3 sequence is CASSPTGGSGELFF. CDR3 nucleotides: TGTGCCAGCAGCCCGACGGGGGGCTCCGGGGAGCTGTTTTTT.

The chain combines TRBV7-9 with TRBJ2-1; 10 positions match TRBD2. Losses at the gene ends were 5 bases for V and 3 bases for J; bases not matched to a gene: 7. The germline V gene has CDR1 SEHNR and CDR2 FQNEAQ (reference sequence). The CDR3 has 16 residues. The CDR3 nucleotides read TGTGCCAGCAGCCCGCTGGGACTAGCGAGCTACAATGAGCAGTTCTTC. Its protein is CASSPLGLASYNEQFF.

This clone has at least ten counts. The chain combines TRBV12-3 or TRBV12-4 with TRBJ1-1, with TRBD1 identical over 8 bases. This CDR3 has 13 amino acids. With V trimmed by 6 bases and J by 7 bases, 7 bases remained unmatched. CDR3 coding DNA: TGTGCCAGCAGGCACGCAGGGGGCATTGAAGCTTTCTTT. Encoded protein: CASRHAGGIEAFF.

The gene calls are TRBV7-3 and TRBJ2-7; 9 bases agree with TRBD1. V lost 4 bases to trimming and J lost 3 bases; unmatched junction nucleotides: 4. In germline, CDR1 is SGHTA, CDR2 FQGTGA. This CDR3 contains 14 residues. For the CDR3, the DNA is TGTGCCAGCAGCTCCCAGACAGGGGGCTACGAGCAGTACTTC. This encodes CASSSQTGGYEQYF.

This clone appeared once. An end of the junction does not agree with germline; a read error may underlie this. J is TRBJ2-1 and V is TRBV6-4; 9 bases map to TRBD2. Germline V gene lookup returns CDR1 MRHNA and CDR2 SNTAGT. The CDR3 consists of 16 residues. This CDR3 reads CASSDSFLAGYQEQFF. In nucleotides, the CDR3 is TGTGCCAGCAGCGACTCTTTTCTAGCGGGATATCAGGAGCAGTTCTTC.

The V call is TRBV30, the J call TRBJ2-7; D may correspond to TRBD1 or TRBD2 (6 bases each). The CDR3 totals 12 residues. Germline V gives CDR1 GTSNPN, CDR2 SVGIG (reference sequence). The V and J ends lost 5 bases and 3 bases respectively, with 11 bases between them. CDR3 bases: TGTGCCTGGGGGGGGCTAGGCTACGAGCAGTACTTC. Its translation: CAWGGLGYEQYF.

The chain employs TRBV7-2 and TRBJ1-5, with 8 positions matching TRBD1. Trimming at V came to 3 bases and at J to 5 bases, leaving 6 bases not matched to a gene. CDR1 and CDR2 from the germline V gene are SGHTA and FQGNSA. CDR3 length: 15 amino acids. CDR3 in amino acids: CASSFDRGSDQPQHF. The DNA of the CDR3 is TGTGCCAGCAGCTTCGACAGGGGTTCTGATCAGCCCCAGCATTTT.

The chain is built from TRBV5-1 and TRBJ2-3; TRBD2 agrees at 7 bases. The CDR3 runs 16 residues. V trimming: 0 bases; J trimming: 5 bases; junction bases outside the gene matches: 9. CDR1 is SGHRS and CDR2 is YFSETQ in the germline V gene. Here the CDR3 reads CASSLGAGESGDTQYF. DNA of the CDR3: TGCGCCAGCAGCTTGGGGGCGGGAGAGTCAGGAGATACGCAGTATTTT.

This chain joins TRBV10-3 and TRBJ1-6, with 8 bases fitting TRBD1. Per germline, CDR1 ENHRY and CDR2 SYGVKD. J was trimmed by 10 bases and V by 2 bases; bases with no gene match: 10. CDR3 size: 16 residues. CDR3: CAISEPGQGWGSPLHF. The CDR3 DNA reads as TGTGCCATCAGTGAGCCTGGACAGGGCTGGGGGTCACCCCTCCACTTT.